This T cell receptor beta chain was recovered during a study of shared clonotypes between healthy human individuals. V lost 0 bases and J lost 7, with 5 bases in between. Germline CDR1 and CDR2: SGHDT and YYEEEE. The CDR3 is made up of 12 amino acids. Measured with immunoSEQ multiplex PCR; TCRdb has only the in-frame clones, and not every one. The sample holds more than 2,000,000 clones, approximately 95% seen once. A CD45RA-negative memory subset and a CD45RA+ naive subset were separated from the CD4+ cells. Remarks on this clone: Distinct nucleotide sequences in the sample also encode this CDR3.

The V call is TRBV5-6, the J call TRBJ1-5; no clear D. The sequenced sample consisted of naive CD4+ T cells from PBMCs. Subset indicated: CD45RA+ positively selected. The source of this sequence is a man aged 18 to 29 in good health. Some clones in this sample may be carry-over from other donors' samples. CDR3 sequence: CASSLGSQPQHF. CDR3 in DNA: TGTGCCAGCAGCTTGGGGAGCCAGCCCCAGCATTTT. The variable domain in full, with the rest retrieved from reference TRBV5-6 and TRBJ1-5, is DAGVTQSPTHLIKTRGQQVTLRCSPKSGHDTVSWYQQALGQGPQFIFQYYEEEERQRGNFPDRFSGHQFPNYSSELNVNALLLGDSALYLCASSLGSQPQHFGDGTRLSIL.